This TCR beta chain was recorded in a study of beta chain features in type 1 diabetes. Every bit of the isolated RNA underwent reverse transcription, so sequencing read expressed TCRB transcripts. TCRdb's copy holds only in-frame clones and misses some; the assay was immunoSEQ multiplex PCR. The sample includes under 900,000 clones, about 17% seen only once; the top ten take about 0.02%. V shed 3 bases and J 4 bases; nucleotides not matched to a gene: 8. The germline CDR1 and CDR2 sequences are SGHVS and FQNEAQ. The CDR3 is made up of 15 amino acids. Turning to this clone: The target antigen is unknown.

General study points: Over-representation of high TCR-expressing cells was a possible consequence of cDNA sequencing. It was among patients, rather than healthy donors, that naive, central memory and Treg TCRB repertoires appeared more similar. In type 1 diabetes patients, VDJ junctions had fewer insertions; deletions at these junctions were more frequent.

The origin of this receptor is a woman aged 18-35 years in good health. J is TRBJ1-1 and V is TRBV7-8, with 7 positions matching TRBD1. Material for sequencing was naive CD4+ T cells from blood. The CDR3 DNA reads TGTGCCAGCAGCTTTGTTCAGGGGGGAGTCACTGAAGCTTTCTTT. Translation: CASSFVQGGVTEAFF.